The rows below give T cell receptor beta chains drawn from one sample of a study of OX40 agonist ivuxolimab in advanced cancers. This table comes from immunoSEQ multiplex PCR, and its TCRdb copy is limited to in-frame clones, with some not included. The table lists about 80,000 clones, over 85% of them singletons, with around 0.3% in the top ten. Material: CD4+ or CD8+ T cells sorted from blood, obtained in a trial of the OX40 agonist ivuxolimab. Receptors were obtained from an adult with an advanced solid tumor such as melanoma, head and neck, liver or kidney cancer. CDR3s include the opening cysteine and the closing phenylalanine or tryptophan. D genes are given only for firm matches. Clone size is not always given. Where it is, it says once, few, many or a class for expanded clones.

>TRBJ1-1|.|TRBV10-3|.
TGTGCCATCAGTGAGTCGCGTTCTTCAACTGGGGGGCGAGCTTTCTTT
CAISESRSSTGGRAFF
>TRBJ2-1|TRBD1|TRBV5-1|.
TGCGCCAGCAGCCCCGGGACCGGGACAGGCCTCCCATTGGAGCAGTTCTTC
CASSPGTGTGLPLEQFF
>TRBJ1-5|TRBD1|TRBV18|.
TGTGCCAGCCTACCGGACAGGGTGAGCAATCAGCCCCAGCATTTT
CASLPDRVSNQPQHF
>TRBJ1-2|TRBD1|TRBV19|once
TGTGCCAGTAGTATGGGACAGGGCGACTATGGCTACACCTTC
CASSMGQGDYGYTF
>TRBJ2-1|.|TRBV27|once
TGTGCCAGCAGCCCTTGGGCGACCTACTCCTACAATGAGCAGTTCTTC
CASSPWATYSYNEQFF
>TRBJ2-7|TRBD1|TRBV7-2|.
TGTGCCAGCAGCTTAGGCTCCGTCCGGGACAGTGCGACCTACGAGCAGTACTTC
CASSLGSVRDSATYEQYF
>TRBJ2-7|.|TRBV6-6|.
TGTGCCAGCAGTTTAGGACCAGGGTACTACGAGCAGTACTTC
CASSLGPGYYEQYF
>TRBJ1-2|TRBD1|TRBV11-2|.
TGTGCCAGCAGCTTAGCCACGGGACAGGACTATGGCTACACCTTC
CASSLATGQDYGYTF
>TRBJ2-1|.|TRBV5-6|.
.
CASILGQGNEQFF
>TRBJ2-1|TRBD2|TRBV2|once
TGTGCCAGCAGCGGGAGGGCTAGCGGGGTCAATGAGCAGTTCTTC
CASSGRASGVNEQFF
>TRBJ2-7|.|TRBV6-5|.
TGTGCCAGCAGTTACTTGGGGCCCTACGAGCAGTACTTC
CASSYLGPYEQYF
>TRBJ1-1|TRBD1|TRBV10-3|.
TGTGCCATCAACATACAGGGGGAGGGCACTGAAGCTTTCTTT
CAINIQGEGTEAFF
>TRBJ2-6|.|TRBV5-1|.
TGCGCCAGCAGCTCAACGAGCCCTGGGGCCAACGTCCTGACTTTC
CASSSTSPGANVLTF
>TRBJ2-1|TRBD1|TRBV5-5|.
TGTGCCAGCAGCTCCGGACAGGCGAGCTCCTACAATGAGCAGTTCTTC
CASSSGQASSYNEQFF
>TRBJ1-1|.|TRBV25-1|.
TGTGCCAGCATCCTAGGGACTAACACTGAAGCTTTCTTT
CASILGTNTEAFF